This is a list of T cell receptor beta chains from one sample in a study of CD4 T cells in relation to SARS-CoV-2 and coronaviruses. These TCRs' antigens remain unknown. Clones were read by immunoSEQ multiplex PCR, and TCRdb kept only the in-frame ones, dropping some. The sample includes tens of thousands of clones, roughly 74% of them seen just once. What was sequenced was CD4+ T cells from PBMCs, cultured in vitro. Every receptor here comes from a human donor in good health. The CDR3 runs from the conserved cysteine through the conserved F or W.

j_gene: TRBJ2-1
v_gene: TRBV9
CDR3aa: CASSVGPTGVGNEQFF

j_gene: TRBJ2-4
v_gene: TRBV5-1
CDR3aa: CASSHDREKNIQYF

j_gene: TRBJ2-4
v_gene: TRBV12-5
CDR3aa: CASGSSDRAGIQYF

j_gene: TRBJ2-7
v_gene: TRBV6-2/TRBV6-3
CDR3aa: CASSRPSPSGTARGYEQYF

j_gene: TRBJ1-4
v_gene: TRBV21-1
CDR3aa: CASSTGSRGLDEKLFF

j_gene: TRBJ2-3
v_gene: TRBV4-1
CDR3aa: CASRHRGLKTDTQYF

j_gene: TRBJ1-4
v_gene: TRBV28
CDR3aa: CASSGFVEKLFF

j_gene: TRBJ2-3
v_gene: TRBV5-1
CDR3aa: CASSSGQGARTDTQYF

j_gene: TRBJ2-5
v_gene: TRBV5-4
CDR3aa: CASSPPGLAGYETQYF

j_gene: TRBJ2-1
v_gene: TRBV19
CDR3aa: CASSSGVGRPYNEQFF

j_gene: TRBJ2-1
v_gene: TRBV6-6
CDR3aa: CASRSSSVPEGEQFF

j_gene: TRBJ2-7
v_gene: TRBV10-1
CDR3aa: CASSDGTISYEQYF

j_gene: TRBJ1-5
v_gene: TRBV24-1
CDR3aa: CATSDRDVQPQHF

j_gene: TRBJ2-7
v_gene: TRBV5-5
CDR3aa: CASSLGRGTVAYEQYF

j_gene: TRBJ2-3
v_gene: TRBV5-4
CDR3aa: CASSLEGRTDTQYF

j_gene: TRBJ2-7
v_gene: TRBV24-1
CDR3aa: CATSDPGQGDEQYF

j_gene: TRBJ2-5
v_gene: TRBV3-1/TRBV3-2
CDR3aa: CASSQGQGIYETQYF

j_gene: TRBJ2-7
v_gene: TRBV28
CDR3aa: CASRDREYEQYF

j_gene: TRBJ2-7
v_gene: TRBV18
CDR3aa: CASSPPAVHYSYEQYF

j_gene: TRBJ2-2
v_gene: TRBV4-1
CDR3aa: CASSQVSGSVGELFF

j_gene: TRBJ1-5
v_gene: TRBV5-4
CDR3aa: CASSLGVARDQPQHF

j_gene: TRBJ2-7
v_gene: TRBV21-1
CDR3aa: CASPHHYEQYF

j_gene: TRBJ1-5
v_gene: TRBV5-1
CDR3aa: CASSLEGHQPQHF

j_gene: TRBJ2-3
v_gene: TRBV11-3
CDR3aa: CASSRNLRDTQYF

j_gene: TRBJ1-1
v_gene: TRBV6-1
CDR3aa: CASSEFTGNTEAFF

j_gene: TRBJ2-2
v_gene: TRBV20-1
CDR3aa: CSASTGGAGSVGELFF

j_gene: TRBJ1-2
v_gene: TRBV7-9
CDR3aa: CACGRGWDGYTF

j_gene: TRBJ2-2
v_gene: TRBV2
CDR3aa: CASTEWRNTGELFF

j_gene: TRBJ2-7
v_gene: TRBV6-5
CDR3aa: CASSYHGTAPYEQYF

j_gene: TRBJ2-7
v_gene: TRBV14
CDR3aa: CASSQQGYEQYF

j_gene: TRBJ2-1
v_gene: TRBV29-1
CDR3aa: CSGSGEPNEQFF

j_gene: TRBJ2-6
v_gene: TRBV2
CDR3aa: CASSEAPDRSSGANVLTF

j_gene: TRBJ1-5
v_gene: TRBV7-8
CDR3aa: CASSLGNGNSNQPQHF